The 27 T cell receptor beta chains in this list originate from one sample, sequenced in a study of T cell clonality in common variable immunodeficiency. The protocol was immunoSEQ multiplex PCR, while the TCRdb copy is restricted to in-frame clones and leaves out a portion. This sample includes 40,000 to 45,000 clones with no singletons; its ten biggest clones take up about 0.66%. The material sequenced was peripheral blood mononuclear cells. Receptors originate from a person aged 18 to 69 in good health.

At least ten counts were recorded for this clone. The read finishes 3 residues shy of the CDR3 end, and the germline J gene is used to complete it. The chain has TRBV2 and TRBJ1-1, with TRBD1 identical over 11 bases. V dropped 6 bases and J dropped 4; count of bases not matched to a gene: 10. This CDR3 has 16 residues. CDR1 and CDR2 (germline): SNHLY, FYNNEI. The CDR3 loop is CASRVDRGRMRTEAFF. CDR3 DNA, as far as it was read: TGTGCCAGCAGAGTGGACAGGGGGCGAATGCGCACTGAA.

This clone was picked up many times. The read halts 3 residues ahead of the CDR3 end, with the missing end drawn from the germline J gene. The chain carries TRBV5-1 and TRBJ2-3; 8 bases fit TRBD2. This CDR3 has 16 amino acids. V dropped 1 base and J dropped 5; count of bases not matched to a gene: 9. Germline V lookup: CDR1 SGHRS, CDR2 YFSETQ. The sequenced part of the CDR3 DNA is TGCGCCAGCAGCTTGTTACGGGCGGGAGGTCTAGATACG. This codes for CASSLLRAGGLDT. The CDR3, in full, reads CASSLLRAGGLDTQYF.

This clone was found many times. This CDR3 is CASSFGTSVETQYF. CDR3 DNA, as far as it was read: TGCGCCAGCAGCTTCGGGACTAGCGTTGAGACC. V usage is TRBV5-1 and J usage is TRBJ2-5, with TRBD2 matching 10 bases. The read terminates 3 residues ahead of where the CDR3 ends, so the germline J gene completes it. V dropped 2 bases and J dropped 5; count of bases not matched to a gene: 3. Germline V lookup: CDR1 SGHRS, CDR2 YFSETQ. There are 14 residues in the CDR3.

This clone was recorded at least ten times. The sequenced fragment ends 3 residues before the CDR3 boundary, so the rest is inferred from the germline J gene. The gene calls are TRBV4-1 and TRBJ1-3; possibly TRBD1 for D (5 bases). The CDR3 is 16 residues long. V lost 4 bases to trimming and J lost 6 bases, with 19 bases between them. CDR1 is MGHRA, CDR2 YSYEKL, per germline. The CDR3 spells CASSRASGEGPNTIYF. The DNA read from the CDR3 is TGCGCCAGCAGCCGAGCATCGGGAGAGGGGCCAAACACC.

In this sample, this clone turned up many times. The read is 3 residues too short to cover the CDR3 end, so that end is filled in from the germline J gene. The chain links TRBV5-6 to TRBJ1-3; D gene ambiguous. This CDR3 contains 14 residues. Per germline, CDR1 SGHDT and CDR2 YYEEEE. V shed 0 bases and J shed 3 bases, with 7 bases lying between them. CDR3 bases read: TGTGCCAGCAGCTTGGGAAGGGTTGGAAACACC. This encodes CASSLGRVGNT. The complete CDR3 sequence is CASSLGRVGNTIYF. The complete variable domain, with remaining parts taken from reference TRBV5-6 and TRBJ1-3, reads DAGVTQSPTHLIKTRGQQVTLRCSPKSGHDTVSWYQQALGQGPQFIFQYYEEEERQRGNFPDRFSGHQFPNYSSELNVNALLLGDSALYLCASSLGRVGNTIYFGEGSWLTVV.

Comment on this clone: The CDR3 is cut off 3 residues early in the read; its end comes from the germline J gene. V and J are TRBV7-2 and TRBJ2-5, with 13 bases fitting TRBD2. The germline CDR1 and CDR2 sequences are SGHTA and FQGNSA. This CDR3 spans 16 amino acids. V was clipped by 0 bases and J by 5 bases; unmatched bases: 3. CDR3: CASSLAGLAGDETQYF. CDR3 bases read: TGTGCCAGCAGCTTAGCCGGACTAGCGGGGGACGAGACC.

This clone was seen ten or more times. Coverage ceases 3 residues before the CDR3 finishes, and the germline J gene fills in the end. J is TRBJ2-3 and V is TRBV28, with D maybe TRBD2 (5 bases). The V end was cut by 2 bases, the J end by 1 base, with 13 bases between. There are 16 residues in the CDR3. Germline values: CDR1 MDHEN, CDR2 SYDVKM. CDR3 sequence: CASSLPVVGGTDTQYF. CDR3 bases read: TGTGCCAGCAGTTTACCAGTCGTCGGGGGCACAGATACG.

In this sample, this clone turned up many times. The DNA ends 3 residues before the CDR3 does, and the rest of the CDR3 is filled in from the germline J gene. This sequence joins TRBV6-1 and TRBJ2-7; 8 positions agree with TRBD1. Germline V gene data show CDR1 as MNHNS and CDR2 as SASEGT. V was clipped by 4 bases and J by 1 base; unmatched bases: 3. This CDR3 has 14 amino acids. The part of the CDR3 DNA that was read is TGTGCCAGCAGTGGGACAGGGAATTCCTACGAG. It codes for CASSGTGNSYE. The CDR3, in full, reads CASSGTGNSYEQYF.

This clone has a count of ten or more. The read falls 3 residues short of the CDR3 end, and the missing part is taken from the germline J gene. This chain connects TRBV2 to TRBJ2-3; 8 bases are shared with TRBD1. The CDR3 has 14 residues. V was clipped by 8 bases and J by 3 bases; unmatched bases: 7. Germline V gene data show CDR1 as SNHLY and CDR2 as FYNNEI. Here the CDR3 reads CASRFRGQTDTQYF. The covered CDR3 bases are TGTGCCAGCCGATTCAGGGGGCAAACAGATACG.

This clone has at least ten counts. The sequenced part of the CDR3 DNA is TGTGCCAGTTGGGGGACTCCGTGGGCTGAA. Translation gives CASWGTPWAE. In full, the CDR3 is CASWGTPWAEAFF. V and J are TRBV19 and TRBJ1-1, with D possibly matching TRBD1 (5 bases). The observed sequence ends 3 residues before the CDR3 terminus, with the missing tail filled in from the germline J gene. The CDR3 covers 13 residues. V lost 8 bases, J lost 6 bases, and 16 bases lay in between. Germline loops: CDR1 LNHDA, CDR2 SQIVND (reference sequence).

In this sample, this clone turned up many times. Sequencing ends 3 residues short of the CDR3 end; the germline J gene provides the rest. The chain uses TRBV30 and TRBJ1-4; TRBD1 matches 10 bases. V gave up 2 bases and J gave up 7 bases; unmatched junction bases: 4. In germline, CDR1 is GTSNPN, CDR2 SVGIG (reference sequence). The CDR3 covers 14 residues. This CDR3 reads CAWSSGTGAEKLFF. The sequenced CDR3 bases are TGTGCCTGGAGTTCCGGGACAGGGGCTGAAAAA.

This clone has ten or more counts. The sequence runs out 3 residues before the end of the CDR3; the remainder is reconstructed from the germline J gene. The chain joins TRBV20-1 to TRBJ2-1; 8 positions match TRBD1. The V gene's germline CDR1 is DFQATT and CDR2 SNEGSKA (reference sequence). V lost 0 bases, J lost 7 bases, and 8 bases stayed unmatched. There are 15 residues in the CDR3. CDR3 amino acids: CSARDRRRGRNEQFF. CDR3 bases read: TGCAGTGCTAGAGATAGGCGCAGGGGGCGGAATGAG.

This clone was observed at least ten times. The CDR3 end lies 3 residues beyond the end of the read and is filled in from the germline J gene. The gene calls are TRBV30 and TRBJ1-5, with TRBD1 identical over 7 bases. The CDR3 totals 13 residues. Germline-derived CDR1 and CDR2 are GTSNPN and SVGIG (reference sequence). With 8 bases clipped from V and 7 bases from J, the junction kept 11 bases outside the gene matches. The CDR3: CAGSTGQGQPQHF. The part of the CDR3 DNA that was read is TGTGCCGGGTCGACAGGGCAAGGGCAGCCC.

This clone was counted at least ten times. Coverage ceases 3 residues before the CDR3 finishes, and the germline J gene fills in the end. This sequence joins TRBV4-1 and TRBJ2-1, with 13 bases matching TRBD2. V trimming: 3 bases; J trimming: 8 bases; junction bases outside the gene matches: 7. CDR1 MGHRA and CDR2 YSYEKL come from the germline V gene. The length of the CDR3 is 16 residues. This CDR3 is CASSQRTSGSLYEQFF. The covered CDR3 bases are TGCGCCAGCAGCCAGCGGACTAGCGGGAGTCTCTATGAG.

This clone came up many times. The CDR3 extends 3 residues past the end of the read, so its final part is completed from the germline J gene. The V gene is TRBV27, the J gene TRBJ2-5, with a weak D call TRBD1 (6 bases). V lost 6 bases and J 5 bases, leaving 16 bases between the germline ends. The CDR3 loop spans 14 amino acids. Germline V gives CDR1 MNHEY, CDR2 SMNVEV (reference sequence). The CDR3 bases that were read are TGTGCCAGCAGGAACCGGCCTCAGGGGGAGACC. This sequence encodes CASRNRPQGET. The full CDR3 protein reads CASRNRPQGETQYF.

This clone showed up many times. From the germline J gene comes the end of the CDR3, since the read stops 3 residues before it. V gene TRBV30 combines with J gene TRBJ2-1; unclear D gene. The ends were cut back, 0 bases at V and 7 bases at J, with 10 bases in the middle. Germline V gene sequence: CDR1 GTSNPN, CDR2 SVGIG (reference sequence). The CDR3 has 13 residues. The CDR3 bases that were read are TGTGCCTGGAGTGTACATCTGAAGAATGAG. It specifies CAWSVHLKNE. The entire CDR3 is CAWSVHLKNEQFF.

This clone has at least ten counts. Coverage ceases 3 residues before the CDR3 finishes, and the germline J gene fills in the end. J is TRBJ2-1 and V is TRBV20-1; D is possibly TRBD2 (6 bases). The length of the CDR3 is 12 residues. The germline gives CDR1 DFQATT, CDR2 SNEGSKA (reference sequence). The V end lost 8 bases, the J end lost 0 bases, and 8 bases lay between the germline ends. The CDR3 DNA, read in part, is TGCAGTAGCGGGCCCTCCTACAATGAG. Protein sequence: CSSGPSYNE. The entire CDR3 is CSSGPSYNEQFF.

This clone has ten or more counts. Sequencing ends 3 residues short of the CDR3 end; the germline J gene provides the rest. The V call is TRBV7-3, the J call TRBJ2-3; 9 nucleotides line up with TRBD2. The CDR3 runs 17 residues. Germline V gene data show CDR1 as SGHTA and CDR2 as FQGTGA. With 0 bases clipped from V and 6 bases from J, the junction kept 10 bases outside the gene matches. The sequenced part of the CDR3 DNA is TGTGCCAGCAGCTTAACAAGCCTAGCGGGGACACCGGATACG. This translates into CASSLTSLAGTPDT. The whole CDR3 reads CASSLTSLAGTPDTQYF.

This clone was recorded many times. The CDR3 end falls 3 residues outside the read, so it is completed with the germline J gene. The genes are TRBV12-3 or TRBV12-4 and TRBJ1-2; D possibly corresponds to TRBD1 (6 bases). The CDR3 sequence is 13 residues long. Trimming pared 5 bases from V and 5 bases from J, leaving 12 bases between. This CDR3 is CASSPGGQYGYTF. The sequenced part of the CDR3 DNA is TGTGCCAGCAGTCCCGGGGGGCAGTATGGC.

This clone was recorded many times. From the germline J gene comes the end of the CDR3, since the read stops 3 residues before it. The chain combines TRBV28 with TRBJ1-3; no reliable D call. The CDR3 spans 17 residues. V lost 3 bases and J 4 bases, leaving 19 bases between the germline ends. Germline V CDR1 and CDR2: MDHEN, SYDVKM. Partial CDR3 DNA: TGTGCCAGCAGTTTGGAGGGCATAAGGCAGTCCGGAAACACC. Encoded protein: CASSLEGIRQSGNT. The CDR3 in full is CASSLEGIRQSGNTIYF.

The sample holds many counts of this clone. CDR3 amino acids: CASSLTGMATEAFF. The sequenced part of the CDR3 DNA is TGTGCCAGCAGCTTGACAGGGATGGCCACTGAA. The genes are TRBV11-3 and TRBJ1-1; 7 bases map to TRBD1. The read halts 3 residues ahead of the CDR3 end, with the missing end drawn from the germline J gene. Unmatched junction bases numbered 5, after V lost 3 bases and J lost 4 bases. This CDR3 region has 14 residues. The germline gives CDR1 SGHNT, CDR2 YENEEA.

This clone was picked up many times. From the germline J gene comes the end of the CDR3, since the read stops 3 residues before it. The chain employs TRBV4-1 and TRBJ1-2, with D perhaps TRBD1 (5 bases). The CDR3 extends over 15 amino acids. Trimming cost V 3 bases and J 4 bases, with 15 bases left between them. Germline CDR1 MGHRA, CDR2 YSYEKL. CDR3 DNA, as far as it was read: TGCGCCAGCAGCCAGGGACTCCCTTTGGGCTATGGC. Translation: CASSQGLPLGYG. The complete CDR3 protein is CASSQGLPLGYGYTF.

The table lists this clone with many counts. The read comes to an end 3 residues before the CDR3 does, leaving the germline J gene to fill in the end. J is TRBJ1-5 and V is TRBV20-1; 7 bases are a match to TRBD1. There are 13 residues in the CDR3. The V gene's germline CDR1 is DFQATT and CDR2 SNEGSKA (reference sequence). V gave up 6 bases and J gave up 7 bases; unmatched junction bases: 9. This CDR3 is CSARRGASQPQHF. CDR3 bases read: TGCAGTGCCCGCAGGGGGGCTTCCCAGCCC.

This clone was seen repeatedly, ten times or more. The observed sequence ends 3 residues before the CDR3 terminus, with the missing tail filled in from the germline J gene. The chain carries TRBV19 and TRBJ1-5; TRBD1 might be the D (5 bases). Trimming removed 4 bases at V and 2 bases at J, with 15 bases between. Per germline, CDR1 LNHDA and CDR2 SQIVND (reference sequence). This CDR3 has 16 amino acids. CDR3 bases read: TGTGCCAGTAGTACGCAAGGGGTAGGGGGCAATCAGCCC. Translated, it gives CASSTQGVGGNQP. The complete CDR3 sequence is CASSTQGVGGNQPQHF. The full variable domain, with the rest looked up from reference TRBV19 and TRBJ1-5, is DGGITQSPKYLFRKEGQNVTLSCEQNLNHDAMYWYRQDPGQGLRLIYYSQIVNDFQKGDIAEGYSVSREKKESFPLTVTSAQKNPTAFYLCASSTQGVGGNQPQHFGDGTRLSIL.

This clone was counted many times. Partial CDR3 DNA: TGTGCCAGCAGCACCGACACCGTGGCTAATTCACCC. Protein: CASSTDTVANSP. The entire CDR3 is CASSTDTVANSPLHF. The chain links TRBV5-6 to TRBJ1-6; D gene unclear. The CDR3 end falls 3 residues outside the read, so it is completed with the germline J gene. In germline, CDR1 is SGHDT, CDR2 YYEEEE. This CDR3 region has 15 residues. V was shortened by 4 bases and J by 6 bases, with 14 bases between the two germline ends. The variable domain in full, completed from reference TRBV5-6 and TRBJ1-6, reads DAGVTQSPTHLIKTRGQQVTLRCSPKSGHDTVSWYQQALGQGPQFIFQYYEEEERQRGNFPDRFSGHQFPNYSSELNVNALLLGDSALYLCASSTDTVANSPLHFGNGTRLTVT.

This clone was detected many times. The read ends 3 residues early relative to the CDR3; the germline J gene fills the gap. The V gene is TRBV6-1, the J gene TRBJ2-5; 7 bases line up with TRBD2. The germline gives CDR1 MNHNS, CDR2 SASEGT. This CDR3 spans 16 amino acids. V shed 1 base, J shed 0 bases, and the junction held 5 bases outside the gene matches. The part of the CDR3 DNA that was read is TGTGCCAGCAGTGAAGGCTGGGGACTAAACCAAGAGACC. This sequence encodes CASSEGWGLNQET. In full, the CDR3 reads CASSEGWGLNQETQYF.

This clone was detected ten times or more. CDR3 region: CASSQTSGTETQYF. The part of the CDR3 DNA that was read is TGTGCCAGCTCACAAACTAGCGGGACCGAGACC. V gene TRBV18 combines with J gene TRBJ2-5; 10 nucleotides align to TRBD2. Coverage ceases 3 residues before the CDR3 finishes, and the germline J gene fills in the end. Germline CDR1 reads KGHSH; CDR2 reads LQKENI. V shed 4 bases, J shed 5 bases, and the junction held 4 bases outside the gene matches. The CDR3 runs 14 residues.